This is a list of T cell receptor beta chains from one sample in a study of cytomegalovirus exposure and HLA in healthy donors. The assay was immunoSEQ multiplex PCR, and TCRdb's table has in-frame clones only and misses some. The data contain 100,000 to 150,000 clones, around three quarters of them seen just once; the ten biggest clones take up 13%. Sequencing used PBMCs. The receptors shown here come from a woman aged 55-70 years in good health and CMV-seropositive. Both conserved end residues are part of each CDR3.

v_call: TRBV21-1
j_call: TRBJ1-2
cdr3_aa: CASSNIPRGETHYGYTF

v_call: TRBV7-9
j_call: TRBJ1-4
cdr3_aa: CASSRRMGVSMEKLFF

v_call: TRBV11-2
j_call: TRBJ2-5
cdr3_aa: CASSQGLAGGHETQYF

v_call: TRBV5-1
j_call: TRBJ1-5
cdr3_aa: CASSLDRAGQPQHF

v_call: TRBV6-6
j_call: TRBJ1-6
cdr3_aa: CASSAVRTGENSPLHF

v_call: TRBV5-1
j_call: TRBJ2-3
cdr3_aa: CASSFSGGVVDTQYF

v_call: TRBV11-2
j_call: TRBJ1-2
cdr3_aa: CASSFSEGNYGYTF

v_call: TRBV28
j_call: TRBJ2-1
cdr3_aa: CASSLSGSYNEQFF

v_call: TRBV4-1
j_call: .
cdr3_aa: CASSQASPGAEQYF

v_call: TRBV29-1
j_call: TRBJ1-4
cdr3_aa: CSVGDRGRGKLFF

v_call: TRBV28
j_call: TRBJ2-1
cdr3_aa: CASSLAGGPPLEQFF

v_call: TRBV7-9
j_call: TRBJ1-4
cdr3_aa: CASSLRQGRGATNEKLFF

v_call: TRBV9
j_call: TRBJ2-2
cdr3_aa: CASSPEAGLAGDTGELFF

v_call: TRBV6-1
j_call: TRBJ1-1
cdr3_aa: CASSFSGGANTEAFF

v_call: TRBV7-2
j_call: TRBJ1-2
cdr3_aa: CASSLSPENYGYTF

v_call: TRBV5-1
j_call: TRBJ1-1
cdr3_aa: CASSLSGRGTEAFF

v_call: TRBV19
j_call: TRBJ2-2
cdr3_aa: CATSGQGFSGELFF

v_call: TRBV7-2
j_call: TRBJ2-7
cdr3_aa: CASSSRREGPEQYF

v_call: TRBV19
j_call: TRBJ1-1
cdr3_aa: CASIDYTEAFF

v_call: TRBV6-5
j_call: TRBJ1-6
cdr3_aa: CASSPDRDNSPLHF

v_call: TRBV5-1
j_call: TRBJ1-4
cdr3_aa: CASSLVAGGAGEKLFF

v_call: TRBV19
j_call: TRBJ1-1
cdr3_aa: CATHRGGPMNTEAFF

v_call: TRBV18
j_call: TRBJ2-1
cdr3_aa: CASSPTLGSEQFF

v_call: TRBV4-3
j_call: TRBJ1-2
cdr3_aa: CASSQAGGLGYTF

v_call: TRBV2
j_call: TRBJ2-5
cdr3_aa: CASMVRVQETQYF

v_call: TRBV30
j_call: TRBJ1-4
cdr3_aa: CAWSVAASGSNEKLFF

v_call: TRBV18
j_call: TRBJ1-3
cdr3_aa: CASSTTAISGNTIYF

v_call: TRBV9
j_call: TRBJ1-2
cdr3_aa: CASTQGHNYGYTF

v_call: TRBV19
j_call: TRBJ2-3
cdr3_aa: CASSKQGLPPTDTQYF

v_call: TRBV5-7
j_call: TRBJ2-4
cdr3_aa: CASSAAKTVNIQYF

v_call: TRBV7-2
j_call: TRBJ2-1
cdr3_aa: CASSVAGTSSYNEQFF

v_call: TRBV4-1
j_call: TRBJ1-1
cdr3_aa: CAGSSRQENTEAFF

v_call: TRBV7-3
j_call: TRBJ1-6
cdr3_aa: CASSAGDRRSPLHF

v_call: TRBV30
j_call: TRBJ1-5
cdr3_aa: CAAGESPFYQPQHF

v_call: TRBV15
j_call: TRBJ1-3
cdr3_aa: CATSSGGFSGNTIYF

v_call: TRBV5-6
j_call: TRBJ1-2
cdr3_aa: CASSQQDTDRRNGYTF

v_call: TRBV18
j_call: TRBJ2-5
cdr3_aa: CASSRTGTAQETQYF

v_call: TRBV11-3
j_call: TRBJ2-5
cdr3_aa: CASSLSWGQGETQYF

v_call: TRBV4-2
j_call: TRBJ1-1
cdr3_aa: CASSQDAGSSPSLNTEAFF

v_call: TRBV7-2
j_call: TRBJ1-2
cdr3_aa: CASSLEWSTYGYTF

v_call: TRBV19
j_call: TRBJ1-1
cdr3_aa: CASSATGSTEAFF

v_call: TRBV19
j_call: TRBJ1-4
cdr3_aa: CASSGTGANEKLFF

v_call: TRBV7-3
j_call: TRBJ2-3
cdr3_aa: CASSPTGSTDTQYF

v_call: TRBV19
j_call: TRBJ2-4
cdr3_aa: CASSADGGGTLAKNIQYF

v_call: TRBV13
j_call: TRBJ2-7
cdr3_aa: CASSLPSASYEQYF

v_call: TRBV19
j_call: TRBJ1-5
cdr3_aa: CASSIGGGGGSNQPQHF

v_call: TRBV4-3
j_call: TRBJ2-1
cdr3_aa: CASSPRQAGVIVNEQFF

v_call: TRBV7-2
j_call: TRBJ1-3
cdr3_aa: CASSPRQGSGNTIYF

v_call: TRBV19
j_call: TRBJ1-5
cdr3_aa: CASRPMTGDQQPQHF

v_call: TRBV7-9
j_call: TRBJ2-7
cdr3_aa: CASSRAGLPGEQYF

v_call: TRBV9
j_call: TRBJ2-1
cdr3_aa: CASSVGGRAPQNEQFF

v_call: TRBV5-1
j_call: TRBJ1-1
cdr3_aa: CASSPQGENTEAFF

v_call: TRBV7-9
j_call: TRBJ1-2
cdr3_aa: CASSLEEGAHGYTF

v_call: TRBV6-6
j_call: TRBJ1-1
cdr3_aa: CASSYVWNTEAFF